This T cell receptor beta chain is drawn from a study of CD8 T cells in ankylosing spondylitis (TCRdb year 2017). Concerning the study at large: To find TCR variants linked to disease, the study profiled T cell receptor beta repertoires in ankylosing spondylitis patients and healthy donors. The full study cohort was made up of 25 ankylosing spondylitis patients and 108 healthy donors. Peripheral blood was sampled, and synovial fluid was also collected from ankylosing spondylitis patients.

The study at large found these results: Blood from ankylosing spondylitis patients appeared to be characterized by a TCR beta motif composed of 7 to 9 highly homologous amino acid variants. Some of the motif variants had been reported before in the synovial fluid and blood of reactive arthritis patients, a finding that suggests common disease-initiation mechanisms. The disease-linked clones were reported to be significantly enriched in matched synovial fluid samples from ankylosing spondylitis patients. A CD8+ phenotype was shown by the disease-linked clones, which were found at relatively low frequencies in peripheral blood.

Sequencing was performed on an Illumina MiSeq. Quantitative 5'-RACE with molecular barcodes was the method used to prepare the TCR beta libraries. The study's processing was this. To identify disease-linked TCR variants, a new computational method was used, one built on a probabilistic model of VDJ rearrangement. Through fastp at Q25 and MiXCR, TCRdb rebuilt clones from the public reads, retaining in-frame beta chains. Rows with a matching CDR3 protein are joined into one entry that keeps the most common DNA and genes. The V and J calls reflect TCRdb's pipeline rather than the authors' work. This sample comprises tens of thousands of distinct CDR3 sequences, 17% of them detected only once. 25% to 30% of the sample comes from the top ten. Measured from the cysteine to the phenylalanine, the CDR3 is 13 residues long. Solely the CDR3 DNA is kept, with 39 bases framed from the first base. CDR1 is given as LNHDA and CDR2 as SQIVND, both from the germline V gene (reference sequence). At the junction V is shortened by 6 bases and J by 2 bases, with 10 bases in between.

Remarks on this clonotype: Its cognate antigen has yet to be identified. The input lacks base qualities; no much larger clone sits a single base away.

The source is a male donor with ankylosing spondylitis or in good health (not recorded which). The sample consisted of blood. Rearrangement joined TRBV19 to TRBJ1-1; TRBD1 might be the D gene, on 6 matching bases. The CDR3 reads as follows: CASSIQGNTEAFF. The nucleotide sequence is TGTGCCAGTAGCATACAGGGTAACACTGAAGCTTTCTTT.